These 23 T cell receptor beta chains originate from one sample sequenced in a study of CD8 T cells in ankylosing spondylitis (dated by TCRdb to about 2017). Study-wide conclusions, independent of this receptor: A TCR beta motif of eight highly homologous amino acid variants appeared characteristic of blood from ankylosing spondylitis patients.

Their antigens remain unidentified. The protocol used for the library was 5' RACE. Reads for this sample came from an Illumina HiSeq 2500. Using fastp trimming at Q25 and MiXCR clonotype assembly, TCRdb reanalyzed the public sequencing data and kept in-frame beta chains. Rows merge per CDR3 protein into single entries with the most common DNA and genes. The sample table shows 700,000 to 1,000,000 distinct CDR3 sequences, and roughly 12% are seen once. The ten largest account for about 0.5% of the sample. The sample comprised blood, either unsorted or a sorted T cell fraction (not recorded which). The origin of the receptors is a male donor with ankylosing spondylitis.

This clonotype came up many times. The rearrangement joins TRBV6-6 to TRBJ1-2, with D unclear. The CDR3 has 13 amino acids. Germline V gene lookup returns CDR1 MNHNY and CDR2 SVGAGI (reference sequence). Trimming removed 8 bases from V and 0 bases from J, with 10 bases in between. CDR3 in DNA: TGTGCCAGCCAACGGGGAGCTAACTATGGCTACACCTTC. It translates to CASQRGANYGYTF.

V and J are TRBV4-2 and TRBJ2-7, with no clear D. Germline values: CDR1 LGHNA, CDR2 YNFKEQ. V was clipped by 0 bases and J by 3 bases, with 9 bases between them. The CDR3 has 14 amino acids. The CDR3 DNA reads TGTGCCAGCAGCCAAGATAAGGGTATCTACGAGCAGTACTTC. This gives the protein CASSQDKGIYEQYF.

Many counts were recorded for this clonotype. CDR3 sequence (DNA): TGCAGTGCCCCAGGGCTAGCCAAAAACATTCAGTACTTC. As protein: CSAPGLAKNIQYF. The chain links TRBV20-1 to TRBJ2-4; TRBD1 is a possible D gene (5 bases). Trimming removed 6 bases at V and 0 bases at J, with 9 bases between. Germline loops: CDR1 DFQATT, CDR2 SNEGSKA (reference sequence). CDR3 length: 13 amino acids.

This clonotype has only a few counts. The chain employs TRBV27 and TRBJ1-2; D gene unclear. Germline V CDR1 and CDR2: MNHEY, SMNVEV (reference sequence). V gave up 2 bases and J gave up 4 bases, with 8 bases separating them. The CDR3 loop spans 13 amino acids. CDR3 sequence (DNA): TGTGCCAGCAGTTTAGCTGCTTCCTATGGCTACACCTTC. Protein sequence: CASSLAASYGYTF.

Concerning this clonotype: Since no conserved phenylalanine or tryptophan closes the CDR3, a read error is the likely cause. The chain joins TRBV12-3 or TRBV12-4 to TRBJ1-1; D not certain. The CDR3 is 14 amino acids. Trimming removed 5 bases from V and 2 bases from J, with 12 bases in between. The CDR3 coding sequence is TGTGCCAGCAGTCCCATGGCAGCCAACACTGAAGCTTTCGTT. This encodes CASSPMAANTEAFV.

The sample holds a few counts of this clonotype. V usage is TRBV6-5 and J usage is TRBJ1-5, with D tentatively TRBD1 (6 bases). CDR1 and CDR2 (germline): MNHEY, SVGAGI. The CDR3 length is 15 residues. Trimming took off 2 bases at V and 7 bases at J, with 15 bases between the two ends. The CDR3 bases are TGTGCCAGCAGTTACGTTAGGGGGGTAGGCCAGCCCCAGCATTTT. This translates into CASSYVRGVGQPQHF.

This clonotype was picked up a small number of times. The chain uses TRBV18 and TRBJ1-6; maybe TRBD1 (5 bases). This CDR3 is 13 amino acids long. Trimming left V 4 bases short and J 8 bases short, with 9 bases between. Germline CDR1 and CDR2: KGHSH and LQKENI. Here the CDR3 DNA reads TGTGCCAGCTCACTGCTCAGGGATTCACCCCTCCACTTT. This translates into CASSLLRDSPLHF.

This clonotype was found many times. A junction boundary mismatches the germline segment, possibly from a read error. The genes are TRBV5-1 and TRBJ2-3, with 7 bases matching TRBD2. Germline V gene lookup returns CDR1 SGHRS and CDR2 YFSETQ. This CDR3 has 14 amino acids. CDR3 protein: CASRRTSGTDTQYF. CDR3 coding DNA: TGTGCCAGCAGGAGGACTAGTGGGACAGATACGCAGTATTTT.

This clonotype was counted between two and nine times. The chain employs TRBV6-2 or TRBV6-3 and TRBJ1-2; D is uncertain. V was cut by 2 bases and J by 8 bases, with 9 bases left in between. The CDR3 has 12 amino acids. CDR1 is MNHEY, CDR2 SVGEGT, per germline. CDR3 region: CASSYQEYGYTF. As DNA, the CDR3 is TGTGCCAGCAGTTACCAGGAATACGGCTACACCTTC.

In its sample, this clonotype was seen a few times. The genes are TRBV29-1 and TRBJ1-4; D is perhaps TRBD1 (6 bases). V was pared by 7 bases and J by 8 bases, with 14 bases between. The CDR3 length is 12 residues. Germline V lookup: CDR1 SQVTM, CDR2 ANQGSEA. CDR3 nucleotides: TGCAGCGGTGGGACACGCGGGGAAAAACTGTTTTTT. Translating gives CSGGTRGEKLFF.

The DNA for the CDR3 is TGTGCCAGCAGCTTGGCGGGGCTCAACAATGAGCAGTTCTTC. The encoded protein is CASSLAGLNNEQFF. The rearrangement links TRBV7-2 to TRBJ2-1, with D perhaps TRBD2 (6 bases). Germline CDR1 reads SGHTA; CDR2 reads FQGNSA. V was pared by 3 bases and J by 5 bases, with 11 bases between. The length of the CDR3 is 14 residues.

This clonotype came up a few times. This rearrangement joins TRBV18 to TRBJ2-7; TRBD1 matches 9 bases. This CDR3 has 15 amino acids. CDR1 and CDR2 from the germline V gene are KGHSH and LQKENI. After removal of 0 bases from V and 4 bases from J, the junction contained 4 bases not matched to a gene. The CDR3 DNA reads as TGTGCCAGCTCACCACCGGGACAGGGTTTTTACGAGCAGTACTTC. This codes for CASSPPGQGFYEQYF. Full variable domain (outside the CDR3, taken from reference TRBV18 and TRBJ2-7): NAGVMQNPRHLVRRRGQEARLRCSPMKGHSHVYWYRQLPEEGLKFMVYLQKENIIDESGMPKERFSAEFPKEGPSILRIQQVVRGDSAAYFCASSPPGQGFYEQYFGPGTRLTVT.

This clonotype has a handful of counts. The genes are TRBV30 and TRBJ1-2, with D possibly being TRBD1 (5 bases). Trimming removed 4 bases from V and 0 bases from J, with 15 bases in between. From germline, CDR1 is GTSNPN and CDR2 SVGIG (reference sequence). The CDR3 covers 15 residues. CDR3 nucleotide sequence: TGTGCCTGGAAGGGACGACGGAGGACTAACTATGGCTACACCTTC. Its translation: CAWKGRRRTNYGYTF.

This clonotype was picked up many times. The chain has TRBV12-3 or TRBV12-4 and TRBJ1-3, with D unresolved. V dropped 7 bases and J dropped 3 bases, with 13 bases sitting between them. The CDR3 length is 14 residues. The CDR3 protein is CASKEERVGNTIYF. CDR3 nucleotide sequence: TGTGCCAGCAAGGAGGAGCGTGTTGGAAACACCATATATTTT.

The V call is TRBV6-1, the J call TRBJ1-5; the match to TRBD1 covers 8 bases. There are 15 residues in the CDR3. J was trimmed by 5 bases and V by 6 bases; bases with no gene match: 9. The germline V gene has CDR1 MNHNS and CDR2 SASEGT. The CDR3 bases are TGTGCCAGCAGCCCCGGACAGGGTTGGCATCAGCCCCAGCATTTT. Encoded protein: CASSPGQGWHQPQHF.

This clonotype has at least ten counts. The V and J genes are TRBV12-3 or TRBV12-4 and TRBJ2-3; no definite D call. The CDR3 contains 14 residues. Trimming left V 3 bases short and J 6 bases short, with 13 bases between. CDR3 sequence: CASSFQIPSDTQYF. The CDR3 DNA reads TGTGCCAGCAGTTTCCAGATACCCTCGGATACGCAGTATTTT.

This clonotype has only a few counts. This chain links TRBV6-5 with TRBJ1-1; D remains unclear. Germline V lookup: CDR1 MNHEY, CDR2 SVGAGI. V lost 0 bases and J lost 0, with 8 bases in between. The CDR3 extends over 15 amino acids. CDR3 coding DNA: TGTGCCAGCAGTTACTCGCCGTTTATGAACACTGAAGCTTTCTTT. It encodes CASSYSPFMNTEAFF.

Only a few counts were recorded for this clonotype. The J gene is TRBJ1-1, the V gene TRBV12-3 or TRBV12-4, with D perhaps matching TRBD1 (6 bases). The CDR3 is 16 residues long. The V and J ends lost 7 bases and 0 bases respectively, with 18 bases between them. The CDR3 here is CASTFPPRGMNTEAFF. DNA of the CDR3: TGTGCCAGCACCTTCCCCCCCAGGGGCATGAACACTGAAGCTTTCTTT.

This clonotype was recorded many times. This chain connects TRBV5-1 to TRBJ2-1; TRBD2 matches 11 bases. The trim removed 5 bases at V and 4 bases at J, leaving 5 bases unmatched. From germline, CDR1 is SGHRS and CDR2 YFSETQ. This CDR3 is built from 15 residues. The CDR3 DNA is TGCGCCAGCAGTTCTAGCGGGGGGCCGTACAATGAGCAGTTCTTC. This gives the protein CASSSSGGPYNEQFF.

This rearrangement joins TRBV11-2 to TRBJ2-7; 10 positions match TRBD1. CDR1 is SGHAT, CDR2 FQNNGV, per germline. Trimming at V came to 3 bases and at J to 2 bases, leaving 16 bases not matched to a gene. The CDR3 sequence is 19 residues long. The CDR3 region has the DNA TGTGCCAGCAGCTTTACGACAGGGGGCGGAGGAGTGGAGGCCTACGAGCAGTACTTC. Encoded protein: CASSFTTGGGGVEAYEQYF.

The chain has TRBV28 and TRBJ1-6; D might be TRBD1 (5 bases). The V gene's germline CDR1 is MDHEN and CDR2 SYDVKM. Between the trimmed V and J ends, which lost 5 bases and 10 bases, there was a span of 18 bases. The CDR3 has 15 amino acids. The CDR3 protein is CASSPAGTWGSPLHF. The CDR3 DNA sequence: TGTGCCAGCAGTCCAGCCGGGACCTGGGGGTCACCCCTCCACTTT.

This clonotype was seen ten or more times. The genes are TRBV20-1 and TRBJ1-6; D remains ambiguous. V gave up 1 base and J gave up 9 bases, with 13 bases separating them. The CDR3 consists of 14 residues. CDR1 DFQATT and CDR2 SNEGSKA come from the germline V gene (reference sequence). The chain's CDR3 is CSARGRQMGSPLHF. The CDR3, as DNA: TGCAGTGCTAGAGGCCGGCAAATGGGTTCACCCCTCCACTTT.

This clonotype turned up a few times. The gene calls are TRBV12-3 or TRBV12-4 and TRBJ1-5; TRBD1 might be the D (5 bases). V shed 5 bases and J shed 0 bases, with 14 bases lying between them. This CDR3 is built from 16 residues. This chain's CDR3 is CASSRTGAHSNQPQHF. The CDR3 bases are TGTGCCAGCAGTCGTACAGGTGCCCATAGCAATCAGCCCCAGCATTTT.